These T cell receptor beta chains were read from a single sample in a study of human T cells and chemical hapten exposure. A single record per CDR3 protein comes from TCRdb applying MiXCR to the RACE reads. The sample has about 360,000 distinct CDR3 sequences, around 7% seen once. The sequenced sample was whole blood, obtained in connection with sensitization to the hapten diphenylcyclopropenone (DPC). The source of these receptors is a woman in her late teens or twenties with alopecia areata. Some clones in this sample may be carry-over from other donors' samples. The CDR3 runs from the conserved cysteine through the conserved F or W. A D gene is named only where the DNA matches it firmly. For some rows the clone size is stated as once, few or many, or as a class when expanded; others skip it.

CDR3nt: TGCAGTGCTCCCCTCCCTGGCACAGATACGCAGTATTTT
CDR3aa: CSAPLPGTDTQYF
j_gene: TRBJ2-3
d_gene: .
abundance: .
len: 13
v_gene: TRBV20-1

CDR3nt: TGTGCCAGCAGTGGACCAAACAGGGGGACCTACGAGCAGTACTTC
CDR3aa: CASSGPNRGTYEQYF
j_gene: TRBJ2-7
d_gene: TRBD1
abundance: .
len: 15
v_gene: TRBV6-2/TRBV6-3

CDR3nt: TGTGCCAGCAGTTTACGACTAGCGGAATCCTACGAGCAGTACTTC
CDR3aa: CASSLRLAESYEQYF
j_gene: TRBJ2-7
d_gene: TRBD2
abundance: many
len: 15
v_gene: TRBV28

CDR3nt: TGTGCCAGCAGCCCCCTAACTGGGACTACCTACAATGAGCAGTTCTTC
CDR3aa: CASSPLTGTTYNEQFF
j_gene: TRBJ2-1
d_gene: TRBD2
abundance: few
len: 16
v_gene: TRBV7-8

CDR3nt: TGTGCCAGGGGGACAGGGGCCAGCGAAGCTTTCTTT
CDR3aa: CARGTGASEAFF
j_gene: TRBJ1-1
d_gene: TRBD1
abundance: many
len: 12
v_gene: TRBV6-5

CDR3nt: TGTGCCAGCAGTAACACAAGGACAGATCACTATGGCTACACCTTC
CDR3aa: CASSNTRTDHYGYTF
j_gene: TRBJ1-2
d_gene: .
abundance: many
len: 15
v_gene: TRBV12-3/TRBV12-4

CDR3nt: TGTGCCAGCAGTTTAAGGGACCTCAGGTCAGATACGCAGTATTTT
CDR3aa: CASSLRDLRSDTQYF
j_gene: TRBJ2-3
d_gene: .
abundance: many
len: 15
v_gene: TRBV12-3/TRBV12-4

CDR3nt: TGTGCCAGCAGTTTTGGGGATTCACCCCTCCACTTT
CDR3aa: CASSFGDSPLHF
j_gene: TRBJ1-6
d_gene: .
abundance: many
len: 12
v_gene: TRBV12-3/TRBV12-4

CDR3nt: TGTGCCAGCAGCCCCTACCAGGGGACCAATGAGCAGTTCTTC
CDR3aa: CASSPYQGTNEQFF
j_gene: TRBJ2-1
d_gene: .
abundance: few
len: 14
v_gene: TRBV7-3

CDR3nt: TGTGCCAGCAGCTTCCTGACGGGACAGGGGAATTCACCCCTCCACTTT
CDR3aa: CASSFLTGQGNSPLHF
j_gene: TRBJ1-6
d_gene: TRBD1
abundance: once
len: 16
v_gene: TRBV13

CDR3nt: TGTGCCAGCAGGGAACTTCTTAACACAGATACGCAGTATTTT
CDR3aa: CASRELLNTDTQYF
j_gene: TRBJ2-3
d_gene: .
abundance: many
len: 14
v_gene: TRBV2

CDR3nt: TGTGCCAGCAGCCAAATGGGGCCCGAGACCCAGTACTTC
CDR3aa: CASSQMGPETQYF
j_gene: TRBJ2-5
d_gene: .
abundance: few
len: 13
v_gene: TRBV3-1

CDR3nt: TGTGCCAGCAGTTACCAGGGACAGGGGGACTATGGCTACACCTTC
CDR3aa: CASSYQGQGDYGYTF
j_gene: TRBJ1-2
d_gene: TRBD1
abundance: few
len: 15
v_gene: TRBV6-5

CDR3nt: TGTGCCAGCAGTTACTCGACCGGGACAGGGAATAACATTCAGTACTTC
CDR3aa: CASSYSTGTGNNIQYF
j_gene: TRBJ2-4
d_gene: TRBD1
abundance: few
len: 16
v_gene: TRBV6-5

CDR3nt: TGTGCCAGCTCACGTGTGGCAGACCCTAAAAGTCAGCCCCAGCATTTT
CDR3aa: CASSRVADPKSQPQHF
j_gene: TRBJ1-5
d_gene: .
abundance: few
len: 16
v_gene: TRBV18

CDR3nt: TGTGCCAGCACAATTGCCACAGTAGCCAAAAACATTCAGTACTTC
CDR3aa: CASTIATVAKNIQYF
j_gene: TRBJ2-4
d_gene: .
abundance: few
len: 15
v_gene: TRBV12-3/TRBV12-4

CDR3nt: TGTGCCAGCAGTAGACTTCCGATGGGTCACGAGCAGTACTTC
CDR3aa: CASSRLPMGHEQYF
j_gene: TRBJ2-7
d_gene: .
abundance: few
len: 14
v_gene: TRBV27

CDR3nt: TGTGCCAGCAGCTTGGAGAGCAATCAGCCCCAGCATTTT
CDR3aa: CASSLESNQPQHF
j_gene: TRBJ1-5
d_gene: .
abundance: many
len: 13
v_gene: TRBV7-2

CDR3nt: TGTGCCAGCAGCTCCCGTCTGGGGGGCACAGATACGCAGTATTTT
CDR3aa: CASSSRLGGTDTQYF
j_gene: TRBJ2-3
d_gene: .
abundance: few
len: 15
v_gene: TRBV7-3

CDR3nt: TGTGCCAGCAGTTCCACAGGGTTCAATCAGCCCCAGCATTTT
CDR3aa: CASSSTGFNQPQHF
j_gene: TRBJ1-5
d_gene: .
abundance: many
len: 14
v_gene: TRBV6-5

CDR3nt: TGTGCCAGCAGTGGGCGAGGACAGAACTACGAGCAGTGCTTC
CDR3aa: CASSGRGQNYEQCF
j_gene: TRBJ2-7
d_gene: .
abundance: .
len: 14
v_gene: TRBV6-1

CDR3nt: TGTGCCAGCAGTGAGCGGCTGACAAGCACAGATACGCAGTATTTT
CDR3aa: CASSERLTSTDTQYF
j_gene: TRBJ2-3
d_gene: .
abundance: many
len: 15
v_gene: TRBV2

CDR3nt: TGTGCCAGCAGCCCCTCCCTAGGGCTGGATGCTTTCTTT
CDR3aa: CASSPSLGLDAFF
j_gene: TRBJ1-1
d_gene: .
abundance: few
len: 13
v_gene: TRBV3-1

CDR3nt: TGTGCCAGCTCAACCTCCGGGACAACATACAATGAGCAGTTCTTC
CDR3aa: CASSTSGTTYNEQFF
j_gene: TRBJ2-1
d_gene: .
abundance: many
len: 15
v_gene: TRBV18